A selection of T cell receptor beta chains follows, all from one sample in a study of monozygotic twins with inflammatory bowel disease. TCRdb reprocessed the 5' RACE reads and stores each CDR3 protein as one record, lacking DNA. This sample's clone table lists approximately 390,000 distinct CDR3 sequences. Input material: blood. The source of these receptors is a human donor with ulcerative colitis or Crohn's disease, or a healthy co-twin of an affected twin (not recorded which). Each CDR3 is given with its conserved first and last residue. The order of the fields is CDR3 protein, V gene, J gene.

CDR3aa: CASSHTSGSSYEQYF; v_gene: TRBV18; j_gene: TRBJ2-7
CDR3aa: CASSLRRRRGDSYEQYF; v_gene: TRBV5-6; j_gene: TRBJ2-7
CDR3aa: CAWSKGQTYEQYF; v_gene: TRBV30; j_gene: TRBJ2-7
CDR3aa: CASRNRGLHNEQFF; v_gene: TRBV6-1; j_gene: TRBJ2-1
CDR3aa: CASSTPREQETQYF; v_gene: TRBV6-6; j_gene: TRBJ2-5
CDR3aa: CASSYNRIQETQYF; v_gene: TRBV5-1; j_gene: TRBJ2-5
CDR3aa: CASSSRATRETQYF; v_gene: TRBV5-1; j_gene: TRBJ2-5
CDR3aa: CASSPILAGQTQYF; v_gene: TRBV7-2; j_gene: TRBJ2-5
CDR3aa: CASSYSGGSKNIQYF; v_gene: TRBV7-2; j_gene: TRBJ2-4
CDR3aa: CASSTTGIGREQYF; v_gene: TRBV7-9; j_gene: TRBJ2-7
CDR3aa: CASSLAGHEQYF; v_gene: TRBV7-6; j_gene: TRBJ2-7
CDR3aa: CASSLGVGNTGELFF; v_gene: TRBV5-4; j_gene: TRBJ2-2
CDR3aa: CASSPAGLAGVAGETQYF; v_gene: TRBV5-5; j_gene: TRBJ2-5
CDR3aa: CASSFSLGFSYNEQFF; v_gene: TRBV5-1; j_gene: TRBJ2-1
CDR3aa: CASSLPGMMVEDTQYF; v_gene: TRBV13; j_gene: TRBJ2-3
CDR3aa: CASRGGYYNQPQHF; v_gene: TRBV12-3/TRBV12-4; j_gene: TRBJ1-5
CDR3aa: CASSETVGQGKRSHGGELFF; v_gene: TRBV25-1; j_gene: TRBJ2-2
CDR3aa: CASSHGGRPTGELFF; v_gene: TRBV4-3; j_gene: TRBJ2-2
CDR3aa: CASIVGSGANVLTF; v_gene: TRBV2; j_gene: TRBJ2-6
CDR3aa: CSARGLSNQPQHF; v_gene: TRBV20-1; j_gene: TRBJ1-5
CDR3aa: CASSPETGTQYF; v_gene: TRBV28; j_gene: TRBJ2-5
CDR3aa: CASSALGAAGGPTGANVLTF; v_gene: TRBV10-2; j_gene: TRBJ2-6
CDR3aa: CASSSPDRNIQYF; v_gene: TRBV6-2/TRBV6-3; j_gene: TRBJ2-4
CDR3aa: CASSLVQGSYEQYF; v_gene: TRBV11-2; j_gene: TRBJ2-7